This passage covers 22 T cell receptor beta chains from one sample sequenced in a study of HIV-infected patients and healthy controls. Roughly three months, about 14 weeks, into antiretroviral therapy, follow-up blood was collected. No cell fractionation was done, so the repertoire covers all unsorted peripheral blood T cells. About 540 ng RNA was reverse transcribed with alpha and beta constant-region primers. Each of the alpha and beta chains got its own library through chain-specific third strand synthesis with indices. TCRdb ran MiXCR on the 5' RACE reads and lists one entry per CDR3 protein. The sample includes fewer than 5,000 distinct CDR3 sequences, around 5.5% seen only once; the top ten take approximately 31%. The specimen was blood, collected during antiretroviral therapy. The receptors here all came from an adult with HIV infection.

By share, this clonotype counts as medium-sized. This rearrangement joins TRBV24-1 to TRBJ2-5, with 8 bases that match TRBD2. After removal of 3 bases from V and 4 bases from J, the junction contained 9 bases not matched to a gene. The CDR3 totals 16 residues. Germline assignment: CDR1 KGHDR and CDR2 SFDVKD. The CDR3 loop is CATSDRPTSGAETQYF. The CDR3 bases are TGTGCCACCAGTGATCGTCCTACTAGCGGAGCAGAGACCCAGTACTTC.

Ten or more counts support this clonotype. The rearrangement links TRBV5-1 to TRBJ2-5; no firm D call. V shed 1 base and J shed 4 bases, with 8 bases lying between them. Germline assignment: CDR1 SGHRS and CDR2 YFSETQ. The CDR3 is 13 residues long. The CDR3 DNA reads as TGCGCCAGCAGCTTGTCCCGAGCAGAGACCCAGTACTTC. This gives the protein CASSLSRAETQYF.

This chain connects TRBV3-1 to TRBJ1-5; no firm D call. The CDR3 contains 15 residues. Germline lookup yields CDR1 LGHDT and CDR2 YNNKEL (reference sequence). V lost 2 bases, J lost 0 bases, and 8 bases lay in between. The CDR3 DNA reads as TGTGCCAGCAGCCAAAGCACAAATAGCAATCAGCCCCAGCATTTT. Translated: CASSQSTNSNQPQHF.

This clonotype is medium-sized in the sample. The chain joins TRBV4-1 to TRBJ2-2; maybe TRBD2 (6 bases). Germline CDR1 MGHRA, CDR2 YSYEKL. This CDR3 comprises 16 residues. V shed 0 bases and J shed 6 bases, with 14 bases lying between them. DNA of the CDR3: TGCGCCAGCAGCCAAGATCTGGTTCCGGGGGCCGGGGAGCTGTTTTTT. Translation: CASSQDLVPGAGELFF.

This clonotype was detected once. The chain employs TRBV7-2 and TRBJ2-2; D gene uncertain. The length of the CDR3 is 11 residues. Trimming left V 6 bases short and J 7 bases short, with 6 bases between. CDR1 and CDR2 (germline): SGHTA, FQGNSA. CDR3 loop: CASRLGGELFF. CDR3 DNA: TGTGCCAGCAGGCTTGGCGGGGAGCTGTTTTTT.

The table lists this clonotype with many counts. This chain joins TRBV18 and TRBJ1-1; D is possibly TRBD1 (6 bases). The V and J ends lost 0 bases and 3 bases respectively, with 17 bases between them. The CDR3 spans 17 residues. Germline CDR1 KGHSH, CDR2 LQKENI. CDR3 region: CASSPPHGGGFYTEAFF. The DNA of the CDR3 is TGTGCCAGCTCACCACCCCATGGAGGGGGATTCTACACTGAAGCTTTCTTT.

By share, this clonotype counts as medium-sized. The V gene is TRBV11-1, the J gene TRBJ2-3; 8 nucleotides align to TRBD1. The CDR3 totals 13 residues. Germline trimming cut 7 bases from V and 6 bases from J; bases unmatched to any gene: 6. Germline-derived CDR1 and CDR2 are SGHAT and FQDESV (reference sequence). This chain's CDR3 is CASIPRQGDTQYF. CDR3 sequence (DNA): TGTGCCAGCATCCCTAGACAGGGGGATACGCAGTATTTT.

Relative to its sample, this clonotype is medium-sized (0.01 to 0.1%). The gene calls are TRBV2 and TRBJ1-1, with a possible D match to TRBD1 (5 bases). CDR1 and CDR2 (germline): SNHLY, FYNNEI. The CDR3 sequence is 15 residues long. V shed 0 bases and J shed 6 bases, with 14 bases lying between them. In DNA form, the CDR3 reads TGTGCCAGCAGTGAAGCATTGGGGGTAGGGTCTGAAGCTTTCTTT. Amino acid sequence: CASSEALGVGSEAFF. Looking up the rest from reference TRBV2 and TRBJ1-1 gives the full variable domain: EPEVTQTPSHQVTQMGQEVILRCVPISNHLYFYWYRQILGQKVEFLVSFYNNEISEKSEIFDDQFSVERPDGSNFTLKIRSTKLEDSAMYFCASSEALGVGSEAFFGQGTRLTVV.

In its sample, this clonotype was seen many times. The chain combines TRBV30 with TRBJ1-2; no definite D call. The germline V and J ends were trimmed by 4 bases and 4 bases, with 13 bases remaining between them. Germline-derived CDR1 and CDR2 are GTSNPN and SVGIG (reference sequence). CDR3 length: 13 residues. The CDR3 coding sequence is TGTGCCTGGACGTTTGAATCCCGCTATGGCTACACCTTC. This encodes CAWTFESRYGYTF.

This clonotype is medium-sized. The chain couples TRBV12-3 or TRBV12-4 to TRBJ2-1, with D possibly being TRBD1 (5 bases). With 7 bases removed from V and 4 bases from J, the gap between germline ends came to 17 bases. This CDR3 comprises 15 residues. The CDR3 DNA reads as TGTGCCAGCACCCCGGAGACAGCACCTTACAATGAGCAGTTCTTC. It encodes CASTPETAPYNEQFF.

This clonotype was counted many times. The CDR3 DNA reads TGTGCCAGCAGCGTAGAGCACGGCATTAAAAACATTCAGTACTTC. This encodes CASSVEHGIKNIQYF. The V call is TRBV9, the J call TRBJ2-4; D gene unclear. The CDR3 covers 15 residues. Germline V gene lookup returns CDR1 SGDLS and CDR2 YYNGEE. Trimming cost V 0 bases and J 4 bases, with 11 bases left between them.

By share of the sample, this clonotype is medium-sized. This chain links TRBV30 with TRBJ2-2; 7 bases agree with TRBD1. The CDR3 loop spans 16 amino acids. Germline V lookup: CDR1 GTSNPN, CDR2 SVGIG (reference sequence). Trimming removed 0 bases from V and 3 bases from J; junction bases left unmatched: 7. CDR3 sequence: CAWSVGGQLYTGELFF. CDR3 DNA sequence: TGTGCCTGGAGTGTAGGGGGACAGCTTTACACCGGGGAGCTGTTTTTT.

This clonotype was picked up many times. The V and J genes are TRBV19 and TRBJ1-1, with TRBD1 matching 7 bases. This CDR3 contains 15 residues. Unmatched junction bases numbered 5, after V lost 1 base and J lost 3 bases. Germline CDR1 reads LNHDA; CDR2 reads SQIVND (reference sequence). The CDR3 region has the DNA TGTGCCAGTAGTATAGGGACAGGTGGGGACACTGAAGCTTTCTTT. Translated, it gives CASSIGTGGDTEAFF.

In its sample, this clonotype is medium-sized. The chain links TRBV28 to TRBJ2-7; maybe TRBD1 (5 bases). V lost 7 bases, J lost 0 bases, and 16 bases lay in between. The CDR3 has 15 residues. CDR1 is MDHEN and CDR2 is SYDVKM in the germline V gene. The CDR3 DNA follows: TGTGCCAGCACCATGGAGCACAGGCACTCCTACGAGCAGTACTTC. The encoded protein is CASTMEHRHSYEQYF.

This clonotype counts as medium-sized. This chain joins TRBV24-1 and TRBJ2-1; D is undetermined. Germline lookup yields CDR1 KGHDR and CDR2 SFDVKD. V lost 6 bases to trimming and J lost 8 bases, with 7 bases between them. CDR3 length: 11 amino acids. In DNA, the CDR3 is TGTGCCACCAGTATCCGGTATGAGCAGTTCTTC. It codes for CATSIRYEQFF.

CDR3 DNA sequence: TGTGCCAGCAGCTCCCGCCCCGGGGGGGCCAACACTGAAGCTTTCTTT. It encodes CASSSRPGGANTEAFF. The chain joins TRBV7-6 to TRBJ1-1; the D gene is possibly TRBD1 (6 bases). V shed 4 bases and J shed 2 bases, with 17 bases lying between them. The CDR3 is 16 residues long. From germline, CDR1 is SGHVS and CDR2 FNYEAQ.

This chain links TRBV12-3 or TRBV12-4 with TRBJ2-4, with 9 bases matching TRBD1. V lost 5 bases and J lost 1; bases outside the gene matches: 9. The CDR3 extends over 17 amino acids. The CDR3 reads CASSRSVQGAAKNIQYF. CDR3 DNA sequence: TGTGCCAGCAGTAGGTCCGTACAGGGGGCGGCCAAAAACATTCAGTACTTC.

This clonotype came up many times. The chain joins TRBV20-1 to TRBJ2-1; TRBD2 matches 8 bases. The V gene's germline CDR1 is DFQATT and CDR2 SNEGSKA (reference sequence). Trimming at V came to 1 base and at J to 3 bases, leaving 8 bases not matched to a gene. The CDR3 extends over 16 amino acids. CDR3 nucleotide sequence: TGCAGTGCTAGAGCTGTTAGCGGGGATAGCTACAATGAGCAGTTCTTC. Amino acid sequence: CSARAVSGDSYNEQFF.

In its sample, this clonotype is medium-sized. V is TRBV11-1 and J is TRBJ1-5, with D hard to call. Trimming took off 0 bases at V and 3 bases at J, with 3 bases between the two ends. CDR1 is SGHAT and CDR2 is FQDESV in the germline V gene (reference sequence). The CDR3 is 13 amino acids. CDR3 region: CASSLAVNQPQHF. The CDR3 coding sequence is TGTGCCAGCAGCTTAGCCGTCAATCAGCCCCAGCATTTT. Full variable domain (rest looked up from reference TRBV11-1 and TRBJ1-5): EAEVAQSPRYKITEKSQAVAFWCDPISGHATLYWYRQILGQGPELLVQFQDESVVDDSQLPKDRFSAERLKGVDSTLKIQPAELGDSAMYLCASSLAVNQPQHFGDGTRLSIL.

This clonotype came up many times. V gene TRBV20-1 combines with J gene TRBJ2-1; 9 bases are shared with TRBD2. CDR1 and CDR2 from the germline V gene are DFQATT and SNEGSKA (reference sequence). V trimming: 4 bases; J trimming: 7 bases; junction bases outside the gene matches: 11. The CDR3 contains 15 residues. The CDR3 protein is CSAMGSGGPRNEQFF. The CDR3 DNA follows: TGCAGTGCTATGGGAAGCGGGGGGCCAAGAAATGAGCAGTTCTTC.

This clonotype was observed at least ten times. The rearrangement joins TRBV6-5 to TRBJ1-4; D is uncertain. Looked up from germline, CDR1 is MNHEY and CDR2 is SVGAGI. CDR3 length: 15 amino acids. V was clipped by 5 bases and J by 0 bases, with 10 bases between them. The chain's CDR3 is CASSINGATNEKLFF. DNA for the CDR3: TGTGCCAGCAGTATAAACGGGGCAACTAATGAAAAACTGTTTTTT.

By share, this clonotype counts as medium-sized (0.01 to 0.1%). The J gene is TRBJ1-5, the V gene TRBV2; 8 bases are a match to TRBD1. Germline V CDR1 and CDR2: SNHLY, FYNNEI. Trimming removed 5 bases from V and 4 bases from J; junction bases left unmatched: 4. This CDR3 has 14 residues. The chain's CDR3 is CASSLQGVNQPQHF. Here the CDR3 DNA reads TGTGCCAGCAGTCTACAGGGGGTGAATCAGCCCCAGCATTTT.